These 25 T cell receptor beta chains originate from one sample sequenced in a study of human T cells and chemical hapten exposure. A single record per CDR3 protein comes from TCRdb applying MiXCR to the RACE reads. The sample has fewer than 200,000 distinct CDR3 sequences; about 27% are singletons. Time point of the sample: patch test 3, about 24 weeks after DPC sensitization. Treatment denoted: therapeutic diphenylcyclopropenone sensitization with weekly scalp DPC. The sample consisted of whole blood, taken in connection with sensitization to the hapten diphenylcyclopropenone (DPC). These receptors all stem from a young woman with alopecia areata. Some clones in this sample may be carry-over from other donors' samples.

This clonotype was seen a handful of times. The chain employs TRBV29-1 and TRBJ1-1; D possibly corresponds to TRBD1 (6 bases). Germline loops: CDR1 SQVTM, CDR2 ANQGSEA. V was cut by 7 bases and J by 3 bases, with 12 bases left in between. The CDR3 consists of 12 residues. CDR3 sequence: CSARQADTEAFF. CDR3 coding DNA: TGCAGCGCCCGACAGGCGGACACTGAAGCTTTCTTT.

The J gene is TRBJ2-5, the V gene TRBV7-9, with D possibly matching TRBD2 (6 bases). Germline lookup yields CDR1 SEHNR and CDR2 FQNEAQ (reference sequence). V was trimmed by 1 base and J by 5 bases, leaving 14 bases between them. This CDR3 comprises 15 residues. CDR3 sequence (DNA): TGTGCCAGCAGCTTAGGGTCGGGGGTTACGGAGACCCAGTACTTC. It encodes CASSLGSGVTETQYF.

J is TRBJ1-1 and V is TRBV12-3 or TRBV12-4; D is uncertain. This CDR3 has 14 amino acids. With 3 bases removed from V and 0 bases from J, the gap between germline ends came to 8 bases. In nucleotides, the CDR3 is TGTGCCAGCAGTTTGCTTAGTGTGAACACTGAAGCTTTCTTT. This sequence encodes CASSLLSVNTEAFF.

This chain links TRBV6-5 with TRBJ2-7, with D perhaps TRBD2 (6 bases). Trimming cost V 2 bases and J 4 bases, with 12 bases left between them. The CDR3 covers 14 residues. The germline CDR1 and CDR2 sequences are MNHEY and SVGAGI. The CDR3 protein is CASSYGSRGYEQYF. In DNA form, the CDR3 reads TGTGCCAGCAGTTACGGTAGTCGGGGGTACGAGCAGTACTTC.

CDR3 amino acids: CASSLVGYEQETQYF. Written as DNA, the CDR3 is TGCGCCAGCAGCTTGGTAGGGTACGAACAAGAGACCCAGTACTTC. The chain joins TRBV5-1 to TRBJ2-5; unclear D gene. The CDR3 is 15 residues long. Germline-derived CDR1 and CDR2 are SGHRS and YFSETQ. Trimming removed 0 bases from V and 2 bases from J, with 11 bases in between.

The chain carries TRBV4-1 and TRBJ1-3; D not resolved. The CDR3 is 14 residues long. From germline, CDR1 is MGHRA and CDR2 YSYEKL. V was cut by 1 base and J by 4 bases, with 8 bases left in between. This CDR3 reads CASSQAGDGNTIYF. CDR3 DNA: TGCGCCAGCAGCCAAGCTGGAGACGGAAACACCATATATTTT.

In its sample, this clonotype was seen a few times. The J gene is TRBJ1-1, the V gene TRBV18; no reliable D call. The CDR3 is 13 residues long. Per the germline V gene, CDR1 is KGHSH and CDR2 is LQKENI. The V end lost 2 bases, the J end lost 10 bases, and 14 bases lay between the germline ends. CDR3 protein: CASSPEAGNRAFF. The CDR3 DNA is TGTGCCAGCTCACCAGAAGCCGGGAATAGAGCTTTCTTT.

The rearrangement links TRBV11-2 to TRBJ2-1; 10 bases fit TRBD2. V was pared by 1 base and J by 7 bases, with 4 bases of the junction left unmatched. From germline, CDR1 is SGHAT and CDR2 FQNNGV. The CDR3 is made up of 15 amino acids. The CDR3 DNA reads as TGTGCCAGCAGCTTAGCTAGCGGGAGTCGGAATGAGCAGTTCTTC. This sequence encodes CASSLASGSRNEQFF.

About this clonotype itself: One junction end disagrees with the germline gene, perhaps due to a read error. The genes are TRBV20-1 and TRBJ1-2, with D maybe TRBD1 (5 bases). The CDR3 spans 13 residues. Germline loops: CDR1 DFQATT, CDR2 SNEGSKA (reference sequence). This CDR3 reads CSARIEVPGVDPF. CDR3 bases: TGCAGTGCTAGAATCGAGGTGCCGGGGGTGGACCCCTTC.

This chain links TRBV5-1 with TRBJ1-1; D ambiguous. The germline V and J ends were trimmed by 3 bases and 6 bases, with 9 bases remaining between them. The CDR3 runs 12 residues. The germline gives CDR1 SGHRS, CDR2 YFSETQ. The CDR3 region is CASSSGIAEAFF. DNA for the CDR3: TGCGCCAGCAGCTCGGGGATCGCTGAAGCTTTCTTT.

The DNA of the CDR3 is TGTGCCAGCAGGTTCGGACAGGGGAAAGAGACCCAGTACTTC. Translation: CASRFGQGKETQYF. The chain combines TRBV7-2 with TRBJ2-5; TRBD1 agrees at 9 bases. CDR3 length: 14 residues. From germline, CDR1 is SGHTA and CDR2 FQGNSA. J lost 3 bases, V lost 6 bases, and 5 bases had no gene match.

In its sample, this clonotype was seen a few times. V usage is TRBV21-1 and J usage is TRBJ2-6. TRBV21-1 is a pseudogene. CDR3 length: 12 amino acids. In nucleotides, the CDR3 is TGTGCCAGCAGGCGTGAGGCCAACGTCCTGACTTTC. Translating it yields CASRREANVLTF.

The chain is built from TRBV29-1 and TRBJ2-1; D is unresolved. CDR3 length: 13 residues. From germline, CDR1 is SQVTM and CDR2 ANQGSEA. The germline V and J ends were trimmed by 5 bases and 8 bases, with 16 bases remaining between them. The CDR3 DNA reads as TGCAGCGTTCTAGGGAATTTCCTTCATGAGCAGTTCTTC. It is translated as CSVLGNFLHEQFF.

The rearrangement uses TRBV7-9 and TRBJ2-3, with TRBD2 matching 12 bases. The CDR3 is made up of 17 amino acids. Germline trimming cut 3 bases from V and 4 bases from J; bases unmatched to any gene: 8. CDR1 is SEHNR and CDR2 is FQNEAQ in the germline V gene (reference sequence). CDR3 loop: CASSFSSGRADPDTQYF. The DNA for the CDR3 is TGTGCCAGCAGCTTCTCTAGCGGGAGGGCGGACCCAGATACGCAGTATTTT.

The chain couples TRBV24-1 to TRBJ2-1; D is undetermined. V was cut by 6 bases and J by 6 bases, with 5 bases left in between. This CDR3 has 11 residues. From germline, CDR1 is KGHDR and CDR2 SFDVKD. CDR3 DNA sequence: TGTGCCACCAGTAACGCCAATGAGCAGTTCTTC. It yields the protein CATSNANEQFF.

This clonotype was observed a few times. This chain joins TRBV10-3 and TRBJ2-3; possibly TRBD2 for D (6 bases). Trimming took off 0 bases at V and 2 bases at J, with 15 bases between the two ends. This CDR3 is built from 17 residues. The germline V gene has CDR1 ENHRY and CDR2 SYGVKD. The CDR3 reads CAISESRVADNTDTQYF. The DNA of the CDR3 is TGTGCCATCAGTGAGTCGCGAGTAGCGGATAACACAGATACGCAGTATTTT.

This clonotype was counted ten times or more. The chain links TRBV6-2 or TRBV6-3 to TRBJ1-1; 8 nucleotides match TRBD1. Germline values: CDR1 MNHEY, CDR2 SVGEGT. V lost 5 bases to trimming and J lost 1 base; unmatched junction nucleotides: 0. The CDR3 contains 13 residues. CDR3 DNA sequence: TGTGCCAGCAGTACAGGGGGGAACACTGAAGCTTTCTTT. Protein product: CASSTGGNTEAFF.

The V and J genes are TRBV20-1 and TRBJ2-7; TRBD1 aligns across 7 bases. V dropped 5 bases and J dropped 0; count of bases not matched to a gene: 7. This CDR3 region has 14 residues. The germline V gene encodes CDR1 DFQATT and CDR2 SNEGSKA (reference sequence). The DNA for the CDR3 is TGCAGTGCTGCTCGACAGGGAAGCTCCTACGAGCAGTACTTC. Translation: CSAARQGSSYEQYF.

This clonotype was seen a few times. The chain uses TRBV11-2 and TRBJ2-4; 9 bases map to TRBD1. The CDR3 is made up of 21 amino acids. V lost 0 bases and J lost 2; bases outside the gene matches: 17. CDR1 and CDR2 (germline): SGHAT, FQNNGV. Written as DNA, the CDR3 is TGTGCCAGCAGCTTAGACGCCCAGGGGGGACAGGGAGTTTCGTCCAAAAACATTCAGTACTTC. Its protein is CASSLDAQGGQGVSSKNIQYF.

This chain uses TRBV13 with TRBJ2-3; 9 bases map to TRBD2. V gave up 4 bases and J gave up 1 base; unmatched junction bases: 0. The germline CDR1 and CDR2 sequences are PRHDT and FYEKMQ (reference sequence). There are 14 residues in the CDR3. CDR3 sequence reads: CASSSSGGTDTQYF. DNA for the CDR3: TGTGCCAGCAGCTCTAGCGGGGGCACAGATACGCAGTATTTT.

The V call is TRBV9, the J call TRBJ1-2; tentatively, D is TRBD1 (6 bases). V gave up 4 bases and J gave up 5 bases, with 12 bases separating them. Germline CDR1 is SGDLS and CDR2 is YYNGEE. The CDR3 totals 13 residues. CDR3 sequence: CASSSRDMYGYTF. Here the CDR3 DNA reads TGTGCCAGCAGCTCCCGGGACATGTATGGCTACACCTTC.

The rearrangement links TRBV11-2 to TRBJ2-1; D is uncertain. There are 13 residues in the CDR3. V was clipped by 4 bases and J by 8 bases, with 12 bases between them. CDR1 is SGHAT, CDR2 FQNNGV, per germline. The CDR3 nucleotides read TGTGCCAGCAGCTCTCTCGTACTCGATGAGCAGTTCTTC. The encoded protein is CASSSLVLDEQFF. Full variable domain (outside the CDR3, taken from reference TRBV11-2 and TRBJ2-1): EAGVAQSPRYKIIEKRQSVAFWCNPISGHATLYWYQQILGQGPKLLIQFQNNGVVDDSQLPKDRFSAERLKGVDSTLKIQPAKLEDSAVYLCASSSLVLDEQFFGPGTRLTVL.

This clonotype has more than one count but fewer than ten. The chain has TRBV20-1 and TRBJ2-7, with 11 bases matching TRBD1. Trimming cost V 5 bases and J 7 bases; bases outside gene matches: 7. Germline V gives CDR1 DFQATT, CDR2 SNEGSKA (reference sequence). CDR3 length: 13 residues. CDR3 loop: CSAGDRGGREQYF. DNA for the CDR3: TGCAGTGCTGGGGACAGGGGGGGGAGAGAGCAGTACTTC.

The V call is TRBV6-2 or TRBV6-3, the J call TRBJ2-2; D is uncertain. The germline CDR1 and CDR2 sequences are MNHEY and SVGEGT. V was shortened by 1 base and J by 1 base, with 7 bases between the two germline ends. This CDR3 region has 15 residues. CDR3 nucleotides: TGTGCCAGCAGTTACTTTCGTTTGAACACCGGGGAGCTGTTTTTT. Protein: CASSYFRLNTGELFF.

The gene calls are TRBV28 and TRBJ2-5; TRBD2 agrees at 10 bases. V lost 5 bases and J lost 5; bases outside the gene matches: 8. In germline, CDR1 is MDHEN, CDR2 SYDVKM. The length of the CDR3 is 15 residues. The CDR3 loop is CASSLPTSGRETQYF. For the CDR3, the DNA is TGTGCCAGCAGTCTCCCGACTAGCGGGCGGGAGACCCAGTACTTC.